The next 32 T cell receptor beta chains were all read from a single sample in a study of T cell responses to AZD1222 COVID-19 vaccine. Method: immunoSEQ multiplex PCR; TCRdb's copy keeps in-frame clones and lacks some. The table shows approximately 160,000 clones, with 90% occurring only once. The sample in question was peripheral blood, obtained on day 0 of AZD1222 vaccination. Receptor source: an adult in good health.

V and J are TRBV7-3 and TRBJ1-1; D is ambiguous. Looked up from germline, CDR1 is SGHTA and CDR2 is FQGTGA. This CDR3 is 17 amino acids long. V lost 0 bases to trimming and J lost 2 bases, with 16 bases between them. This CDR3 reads CASSLTAGHHSNTEAFF. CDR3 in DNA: TGTGCCAGCAGCTTAACGGCCGGCCACCACTCTAACACTGAAGCTTTCTTT. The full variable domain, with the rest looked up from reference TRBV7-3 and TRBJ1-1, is GAGVSQTPSNKVTEKGKYVELRCDPISGHTALYWYRQSLGQGPEFLIYFQGTGAADDSGLPNDRFFAVRPEGSVSTLKIQRTERGDSAVYLCASSLTAGHHSNTEAFFGQGTRLTVV.

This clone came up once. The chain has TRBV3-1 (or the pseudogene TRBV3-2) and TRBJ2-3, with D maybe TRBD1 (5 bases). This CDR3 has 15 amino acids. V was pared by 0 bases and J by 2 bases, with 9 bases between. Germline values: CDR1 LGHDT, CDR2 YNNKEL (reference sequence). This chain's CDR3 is CASSQDGAITDTQYF. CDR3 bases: TGTGCCAGCAGCCAAGATGGGGCGATCACAGATACGCAGTATTTT.

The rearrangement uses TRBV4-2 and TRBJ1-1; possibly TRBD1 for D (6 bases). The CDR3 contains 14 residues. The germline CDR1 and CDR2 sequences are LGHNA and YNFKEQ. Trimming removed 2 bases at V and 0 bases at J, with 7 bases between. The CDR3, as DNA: TGTGCCAGCAGCCAAACAGGGTTGAACACTGAAGCTTTCTTT. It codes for CASSQTGLNTEAFF.

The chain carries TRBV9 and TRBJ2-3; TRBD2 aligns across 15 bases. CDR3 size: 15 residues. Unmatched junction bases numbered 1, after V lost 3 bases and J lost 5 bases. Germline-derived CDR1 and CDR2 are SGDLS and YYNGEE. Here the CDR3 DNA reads TGTGCCAGCAGCGCGGGACTAGCGGGGGGAGATACGCAGTATTTT. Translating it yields CASSAGLAGGDTQYF.

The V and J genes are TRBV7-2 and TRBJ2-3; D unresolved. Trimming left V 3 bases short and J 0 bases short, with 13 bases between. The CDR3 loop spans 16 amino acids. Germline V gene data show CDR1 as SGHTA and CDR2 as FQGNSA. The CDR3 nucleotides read TGTGCCAGCAGCTTTATGGTGGCGTCTAGCACAGATACGCAGTATTTT. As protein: CASSFMVASSTDTQYF.

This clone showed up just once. The CDR3 is CASWDSMNTEAFF. CDR3 bases: TGTGCCAGCTGGGACAGCATGAACACTGAAGCTTTCTTT. The J gene is TRBJ1-1, the V gene TRBV12-3 or TRBV12-4, with TRBD1 matching over 7 bases. The CDR3 spans 13 residues. The V gene end was trimmed by 8 bases and the J gene end by 0 bases; junction bases not matched to a gene: 3.

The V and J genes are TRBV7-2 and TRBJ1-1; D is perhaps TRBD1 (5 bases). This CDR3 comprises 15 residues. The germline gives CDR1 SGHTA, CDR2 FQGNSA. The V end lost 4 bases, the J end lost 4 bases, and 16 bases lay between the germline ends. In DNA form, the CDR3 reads TGTGCCAGCAGCTCCGGGGATCCCGGGGGCACTGAAGCTTTCTTT. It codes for CASSSGDPGGTEAFF.

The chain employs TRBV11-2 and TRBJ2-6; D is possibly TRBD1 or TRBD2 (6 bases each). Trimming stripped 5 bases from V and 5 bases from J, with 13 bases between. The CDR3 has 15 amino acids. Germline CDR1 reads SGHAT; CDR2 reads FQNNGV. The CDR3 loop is CASSPGAGRANVLTF. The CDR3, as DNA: TGTGCCAGCAGCCCGGGGGCTGGTAGGGCCAACGTCCTGACTTTC.

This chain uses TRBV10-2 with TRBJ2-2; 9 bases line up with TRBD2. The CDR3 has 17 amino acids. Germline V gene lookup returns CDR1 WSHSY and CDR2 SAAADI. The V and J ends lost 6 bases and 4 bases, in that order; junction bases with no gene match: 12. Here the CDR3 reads CASSGARGGRGTGELFF. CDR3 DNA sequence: TGCGCCAGCAGCGGGGCGCGGGGGGGCCGCGGCACCGGGGAGCTGTTTTTT.

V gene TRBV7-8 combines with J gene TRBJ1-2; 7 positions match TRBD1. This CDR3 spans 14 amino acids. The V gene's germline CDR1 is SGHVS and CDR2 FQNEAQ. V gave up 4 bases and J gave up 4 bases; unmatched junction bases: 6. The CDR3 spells CASSSGQLSYGYTF. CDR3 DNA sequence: TGTGCCAGCAGCTCGGGACAGCTCTCCTATGGCTACACCTTC.

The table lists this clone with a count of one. The CDR3 DNA reads as TGTGCCAGCAGCCGGCTGTCTAGTGATACGCAGTATTTT. It is translated as CASSRLSSDTQYF. V is TRBV14 and J is TRBJ2-3; D not certain. This CDR3 spans 13 amino acids. Germline lookup yields CDR1 SGHDN and CDR2 FVKESK. Trimming cost V 4 bases and J 6 bases, with 11 bases left between them.

The CDR3 loop is CASSRAPGQALSGNTIYF. CDR3 nucleotides: TGTGCCAGCAGCCGAGCCCCGGGACAAGCTCTCTCTGGAAACACCATATATTTT. This rearrangement joins TRBV6-6 to TRBJ1-3, with TRBD1 as a possible D gene (6 bases). The CDR3 loop spans 18 amino acids. V was shortened by 6 bases and J by 0 bases, with 21 bases between the two germline ends. Looked up from germline, CDR1 is MNHNY and CDR2 is SVGAGI (reference sequence).

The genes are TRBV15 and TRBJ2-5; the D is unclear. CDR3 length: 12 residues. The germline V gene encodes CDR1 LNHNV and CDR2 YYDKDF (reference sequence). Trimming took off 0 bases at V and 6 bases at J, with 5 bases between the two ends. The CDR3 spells CATSRERKTQYF. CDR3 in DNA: TGTGCCACCAGCAGAGAGCGTAAGACCCAGTACTTC.

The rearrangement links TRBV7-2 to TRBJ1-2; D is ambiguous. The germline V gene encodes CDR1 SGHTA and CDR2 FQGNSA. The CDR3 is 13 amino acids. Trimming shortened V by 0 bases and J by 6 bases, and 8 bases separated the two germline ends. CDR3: CASSLASGNGYTF. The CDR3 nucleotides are TGTGCCAGCAGCTTAGCATCGGGGAATGGCTACACCTTC.

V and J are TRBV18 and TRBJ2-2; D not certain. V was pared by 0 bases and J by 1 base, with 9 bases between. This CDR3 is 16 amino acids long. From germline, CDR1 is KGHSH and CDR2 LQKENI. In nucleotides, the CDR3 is TGTGCCAGCTCACCACCTTCGGTCGGGAACACCGGGGAGCTGTTTTTT. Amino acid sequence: CASSPPSVGNTGELFF.

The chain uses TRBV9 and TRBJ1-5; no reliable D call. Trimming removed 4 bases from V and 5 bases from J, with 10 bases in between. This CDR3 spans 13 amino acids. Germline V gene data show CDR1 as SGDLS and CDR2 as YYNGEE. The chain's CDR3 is CASSSNPDQPQHF. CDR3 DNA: TGTGCCAGCAGCTCTAACCCCGATCAGCCCCAGCATTTT. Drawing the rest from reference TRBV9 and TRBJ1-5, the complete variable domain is DSGVTQTPKHLITATGQRVTLRCSPRSGDLSVYWYQQSLDQGLQFLIQYYNGEERAKGNILERFSAQQFPDLHSELNLSSLELGDSALYFCASSSNPDQPQHFGDGTRLSIL.

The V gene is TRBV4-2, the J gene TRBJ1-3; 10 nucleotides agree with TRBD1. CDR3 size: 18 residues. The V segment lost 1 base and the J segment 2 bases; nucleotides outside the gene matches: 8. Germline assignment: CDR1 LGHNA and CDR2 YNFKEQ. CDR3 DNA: TGTGCCAGCAGCCAAGGTCTGCTGGGGACAGGGGCTGGAAACACCATATATTTT. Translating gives CASSQGLLGTGAGNTIYF.

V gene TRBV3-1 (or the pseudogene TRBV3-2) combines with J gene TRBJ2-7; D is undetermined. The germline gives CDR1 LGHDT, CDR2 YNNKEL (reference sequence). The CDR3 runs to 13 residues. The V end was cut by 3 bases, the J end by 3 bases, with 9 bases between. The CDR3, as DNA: TGTGCCAGCAGCCATCTGGAATTCTACGAGCAGTACTTC. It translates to CASSHLEFYEQYF.

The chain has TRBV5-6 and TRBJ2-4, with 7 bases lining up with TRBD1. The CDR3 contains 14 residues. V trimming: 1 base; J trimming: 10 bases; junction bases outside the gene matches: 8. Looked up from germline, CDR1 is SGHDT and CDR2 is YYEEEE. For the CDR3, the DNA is TGTGCCAGCAGCTTGAGGTCAGGGGGTCGGATTCAGTACTTC. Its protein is CASSLRSGGRIQYF.

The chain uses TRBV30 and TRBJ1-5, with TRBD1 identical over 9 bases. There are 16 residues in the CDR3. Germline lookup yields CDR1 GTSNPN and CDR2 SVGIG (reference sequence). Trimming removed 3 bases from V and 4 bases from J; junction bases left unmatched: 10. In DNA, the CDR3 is TGTGCCTGGAGAGCGACAGGGGGGGGATGGAATCAGCCCCAGCATTTT. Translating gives CAWRATGGGWNQPQHF.

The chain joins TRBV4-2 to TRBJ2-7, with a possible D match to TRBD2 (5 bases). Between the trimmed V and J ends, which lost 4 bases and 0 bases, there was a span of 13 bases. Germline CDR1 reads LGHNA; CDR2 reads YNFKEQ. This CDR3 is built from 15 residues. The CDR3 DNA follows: TGTGCCAGCAGCCCCAGAGAGGGATCCTCCTACGAGCAGTACTTC. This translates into CASSPREGSSYEQYF.

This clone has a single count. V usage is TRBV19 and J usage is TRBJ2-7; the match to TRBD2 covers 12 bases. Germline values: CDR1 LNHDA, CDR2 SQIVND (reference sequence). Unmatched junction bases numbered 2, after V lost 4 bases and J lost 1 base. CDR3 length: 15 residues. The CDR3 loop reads CASSTGLAGSYEQYF. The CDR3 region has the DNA TGTGCCAGTAGTACCGGACTAGCGGGGTCCTACGAGCAGTACTTC.

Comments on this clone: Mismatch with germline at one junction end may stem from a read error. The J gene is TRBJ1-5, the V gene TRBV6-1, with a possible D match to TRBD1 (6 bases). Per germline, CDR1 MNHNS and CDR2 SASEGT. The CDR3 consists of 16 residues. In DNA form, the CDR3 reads TGTGCCAGCAGGGAAGGGGGGGCGTCAGTCTATCAGCCCCAGCATTTT. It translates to CASREGGASVYQPQHF.

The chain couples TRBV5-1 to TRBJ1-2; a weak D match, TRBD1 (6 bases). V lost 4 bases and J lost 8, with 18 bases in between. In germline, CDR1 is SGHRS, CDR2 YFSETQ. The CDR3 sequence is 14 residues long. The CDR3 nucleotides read TGCGCCAGCAGCCAAACAGGGTCCCTTGAGGGCTACACCTTC. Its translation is CASSQTGSLEGYTF. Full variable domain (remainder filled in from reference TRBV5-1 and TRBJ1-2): KAGVTQTPRYLIKTRGQQVTLSCSPISGHRSVSWYQQTPGQGLQFLFEYFSETQRNKGNFPGRFSGRQFSNSRSEMNVSTLELGDSALYLCASSQTGSLEGYTFGSGTRLTVV.

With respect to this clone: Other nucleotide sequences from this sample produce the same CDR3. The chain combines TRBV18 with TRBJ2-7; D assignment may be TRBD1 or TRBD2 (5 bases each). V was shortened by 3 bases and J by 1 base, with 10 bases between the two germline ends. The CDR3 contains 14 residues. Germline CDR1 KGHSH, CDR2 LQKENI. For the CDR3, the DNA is TGTGCCAGCTCACCCCCGGGACCTTCCTACGAGCAGTACTTC. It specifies CASSPPGPSYEQYF.

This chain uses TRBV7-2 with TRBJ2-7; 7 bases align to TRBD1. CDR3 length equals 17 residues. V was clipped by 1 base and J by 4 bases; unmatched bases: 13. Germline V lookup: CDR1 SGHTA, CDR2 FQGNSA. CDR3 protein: CASSLELRQGQGYEQYF. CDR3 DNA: TGTGCCAGCAGCTTAGAATTGCGACAGGGTCAAGGGTACGAGCAGTACTTC.

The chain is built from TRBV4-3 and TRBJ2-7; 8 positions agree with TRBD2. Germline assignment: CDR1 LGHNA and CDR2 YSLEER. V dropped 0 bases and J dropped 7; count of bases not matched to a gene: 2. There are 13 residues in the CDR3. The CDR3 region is CASSQDIAGEQYF. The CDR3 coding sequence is TGCGCCAGCAGCCAAGACATAGCGGGGGAGCAGTACTTC.

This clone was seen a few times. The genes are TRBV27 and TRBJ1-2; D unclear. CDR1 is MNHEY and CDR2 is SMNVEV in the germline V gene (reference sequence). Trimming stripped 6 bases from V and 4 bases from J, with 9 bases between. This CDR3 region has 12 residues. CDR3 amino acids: CASSPWGYGYTF. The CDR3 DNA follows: TGTGCCAGCAGCCCCTGGGGCTATGGCTACACCTTC.

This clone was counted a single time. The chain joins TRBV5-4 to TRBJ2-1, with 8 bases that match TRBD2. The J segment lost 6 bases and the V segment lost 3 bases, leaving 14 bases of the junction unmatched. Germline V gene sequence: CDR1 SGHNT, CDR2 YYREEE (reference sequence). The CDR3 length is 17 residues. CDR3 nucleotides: TGTGCCAGCAGCTCCTGGCCCACGGGGGGGCCGGGCAATGAGCAGTTCTTC. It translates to CASSSWPTGGPGNEQFF. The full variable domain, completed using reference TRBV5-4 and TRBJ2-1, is ETGVTQSPTHLIKTRGQQVTLRCSSQSGHNTVSWYQQALGQGPQFIFQYYREEENGRGNFPPRFSGLQFPNYSSELNVNALELDDSALYLCASSSWPTGGPGNEQFFGPGTRLTVL.

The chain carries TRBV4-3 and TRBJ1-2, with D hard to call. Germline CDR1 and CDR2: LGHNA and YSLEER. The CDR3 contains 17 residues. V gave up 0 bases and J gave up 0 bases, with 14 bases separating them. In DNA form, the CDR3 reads TGCGCCAGCAGCCAAGAAGTGGCCACCCGGGCTAACTATGGCTACACCTTC. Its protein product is CASSQEVATRANYGYTF.

CDR3 nucleotide sequence: TGTGCCAGCAGTTACCCACAGGGGGCTGACTATGGCTACACCTTC. This gives the protein CASSYPQGADYGYTF. The gene calls are TRBV6-5 and TRBJ1-2; 9 bases fit TRBD1. This CDR3 has 15 residues. Per the germline V gene, CDR1 is MNHEY and CDR2 is SVGAGI. V lost 2 bases and J lost 3; bases outside the gene matches: 4.

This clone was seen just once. The CDR3 here is CASSQDPAGLQETQYF. In DNA, the CDR3 is TGTGCCAGCAGCCAAGACCCAGCGGGGCTGCAAGAGACCCAGTACTTC. The chain is built from TRBV14 and TRBJ2-5; 7 nucleotides align to TRBD2. The germline CDR1 and CDR2 sequences are SGHDN and FVKESK. This CDR3 spans 16 amino acids. The V and J ends lost 0 bases and 2 bases, in that order; junction bases with no gene match: 6. Variable domain in full (rest from reference TRBV14 and TRBJ2-5): EAGVTQFPSHSVIEKGQTVTLRCDPISGHDNLYWYRRVMGKEIKFLLHFVKESKQDESGMPNNRFLAERTGGTYSTLKVQPAELEDSGVYFCASSQDPAGLQETQYFGPGTRLLVL.